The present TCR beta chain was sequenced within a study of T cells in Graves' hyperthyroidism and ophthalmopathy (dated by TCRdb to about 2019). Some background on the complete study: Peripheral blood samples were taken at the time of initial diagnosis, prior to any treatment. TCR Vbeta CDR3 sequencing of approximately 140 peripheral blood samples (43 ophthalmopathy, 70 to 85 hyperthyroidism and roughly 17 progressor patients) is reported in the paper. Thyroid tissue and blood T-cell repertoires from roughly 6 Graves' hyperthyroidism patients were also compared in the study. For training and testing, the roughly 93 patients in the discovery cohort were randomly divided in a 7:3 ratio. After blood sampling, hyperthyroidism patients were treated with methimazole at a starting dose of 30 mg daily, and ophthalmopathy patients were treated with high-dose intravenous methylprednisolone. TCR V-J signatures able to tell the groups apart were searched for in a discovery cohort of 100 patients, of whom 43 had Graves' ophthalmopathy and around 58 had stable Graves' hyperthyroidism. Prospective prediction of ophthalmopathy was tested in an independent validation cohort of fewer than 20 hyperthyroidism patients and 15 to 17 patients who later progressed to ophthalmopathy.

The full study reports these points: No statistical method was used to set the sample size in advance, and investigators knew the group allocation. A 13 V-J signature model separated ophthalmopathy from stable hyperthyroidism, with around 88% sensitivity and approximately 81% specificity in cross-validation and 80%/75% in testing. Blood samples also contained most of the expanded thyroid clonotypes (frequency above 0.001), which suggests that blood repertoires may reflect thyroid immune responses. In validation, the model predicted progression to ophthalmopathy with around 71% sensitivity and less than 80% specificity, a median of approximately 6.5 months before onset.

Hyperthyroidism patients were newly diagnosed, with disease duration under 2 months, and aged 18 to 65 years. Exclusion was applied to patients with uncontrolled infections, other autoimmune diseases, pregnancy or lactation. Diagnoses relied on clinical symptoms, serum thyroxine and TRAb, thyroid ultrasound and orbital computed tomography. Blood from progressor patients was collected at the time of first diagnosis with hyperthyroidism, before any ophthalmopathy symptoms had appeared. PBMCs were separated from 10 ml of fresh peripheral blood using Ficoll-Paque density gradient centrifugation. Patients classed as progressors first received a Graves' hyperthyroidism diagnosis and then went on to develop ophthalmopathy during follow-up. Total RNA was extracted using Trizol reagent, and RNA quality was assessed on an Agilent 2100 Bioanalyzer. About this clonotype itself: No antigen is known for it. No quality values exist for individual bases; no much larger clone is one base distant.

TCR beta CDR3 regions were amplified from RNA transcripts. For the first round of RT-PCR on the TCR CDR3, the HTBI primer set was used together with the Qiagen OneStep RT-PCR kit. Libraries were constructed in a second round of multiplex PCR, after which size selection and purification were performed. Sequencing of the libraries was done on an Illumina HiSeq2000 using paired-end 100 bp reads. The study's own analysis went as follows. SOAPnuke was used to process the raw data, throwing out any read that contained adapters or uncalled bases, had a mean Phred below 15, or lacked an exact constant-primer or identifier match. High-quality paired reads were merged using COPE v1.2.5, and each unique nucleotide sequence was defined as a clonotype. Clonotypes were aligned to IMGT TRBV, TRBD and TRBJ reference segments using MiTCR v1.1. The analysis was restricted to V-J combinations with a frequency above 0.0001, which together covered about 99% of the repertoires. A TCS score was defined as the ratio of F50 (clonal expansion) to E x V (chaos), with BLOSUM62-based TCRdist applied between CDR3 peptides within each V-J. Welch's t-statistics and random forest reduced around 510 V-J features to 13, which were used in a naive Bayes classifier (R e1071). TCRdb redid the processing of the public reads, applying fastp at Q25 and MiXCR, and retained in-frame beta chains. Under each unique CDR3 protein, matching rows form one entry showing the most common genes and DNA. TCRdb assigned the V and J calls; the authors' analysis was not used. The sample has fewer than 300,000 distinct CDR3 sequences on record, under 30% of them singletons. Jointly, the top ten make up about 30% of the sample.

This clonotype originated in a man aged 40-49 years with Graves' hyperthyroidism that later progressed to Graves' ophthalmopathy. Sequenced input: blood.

The CDR3 reads as follows: CAWSVGRGGYTF. The nucleotide sequence reads as follows: TGTGCCTGGAGTGTGGGCAGGGGTGGCTACACCTTC. The sequence links TRBV30 to TRBJ1-2; the D gene is perhaps TRBD1, on 6 matching bases. The germline V gene encodes CDR1 GTSNPN and CDR2 SVGIG (reference sequence). The CDR3 goes from the cysteine to the phenylalanine over 12 residues. Just the 36-base CDR3 DNA is kept, in frame starting at base 1. V sheds 0 bases and J sheds 7 bases, leaving 9 bases between their ends.